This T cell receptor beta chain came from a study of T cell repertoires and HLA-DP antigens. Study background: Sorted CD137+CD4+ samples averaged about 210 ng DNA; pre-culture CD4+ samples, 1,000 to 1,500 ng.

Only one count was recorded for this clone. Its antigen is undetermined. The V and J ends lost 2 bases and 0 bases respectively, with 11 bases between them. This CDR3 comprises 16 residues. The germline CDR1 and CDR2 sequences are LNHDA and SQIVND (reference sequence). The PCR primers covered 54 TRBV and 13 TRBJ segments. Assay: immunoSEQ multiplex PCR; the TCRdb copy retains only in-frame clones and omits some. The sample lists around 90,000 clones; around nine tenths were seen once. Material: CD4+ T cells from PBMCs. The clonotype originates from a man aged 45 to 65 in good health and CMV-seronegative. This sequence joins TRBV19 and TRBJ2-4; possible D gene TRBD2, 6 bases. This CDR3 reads CASSILEGRAKNIQYF. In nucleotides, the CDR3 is TGTGCCAGTAGTATACTGGAGGGACGAGCCAAAAACATTCAGTACTTC.